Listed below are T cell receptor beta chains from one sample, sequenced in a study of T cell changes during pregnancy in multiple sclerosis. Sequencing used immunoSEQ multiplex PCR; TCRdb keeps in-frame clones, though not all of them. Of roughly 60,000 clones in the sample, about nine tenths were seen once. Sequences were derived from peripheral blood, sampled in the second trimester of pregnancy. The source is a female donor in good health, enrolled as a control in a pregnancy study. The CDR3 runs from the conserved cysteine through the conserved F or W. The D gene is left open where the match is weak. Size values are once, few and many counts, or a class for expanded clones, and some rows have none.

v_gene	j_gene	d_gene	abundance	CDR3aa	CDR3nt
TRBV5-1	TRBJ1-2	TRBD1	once	CASSLGIQGAGGYTF	TGCGCCAGCAGCTTGGGGATACAGGGGGCAGGTGGCTACACCTTC
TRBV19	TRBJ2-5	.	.	CASSIRFQETQYF	TGTGCCAGTAGTATTCGGTTCCAAGAGACCCAGTACTTC
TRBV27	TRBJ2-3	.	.	CASSFGPVSTDTQYF	TGTGCCAGCAGTTTTGGGCCGGTGAGCACAGATACGCAGTATTTT
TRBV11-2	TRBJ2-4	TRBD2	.	CASSFWGGGPDIQYF	TGTGCCAGCAGCTTTTGGGGCGGGGGGCCGGACATTCAGTACTTC
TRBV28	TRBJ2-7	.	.	CASSGQSPYEQYF	TGTGCCAGCAGCGGACAGAGCCCTTACGAGCAGTACTTC
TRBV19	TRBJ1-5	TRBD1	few	CASSIVHRGNQPQHF	TGTGCCAGTAGTATAGTCCACAGGGGTAATCAGCCCCAGCATTTT
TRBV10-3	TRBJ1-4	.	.	CAISRDFSTTNEKLFF	TGTGCCATCAGCAGGGATTTTTCTACAACTAATGAAAAACTGTTTTTT
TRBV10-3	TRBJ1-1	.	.	CASRTDMNTEAFF	TGTGCCAGCCGGACAGACATGAACACTGAAGCTTTCTTT
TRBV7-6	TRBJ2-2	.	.	CASSLSSGIGELFF	TGTGCCAGCAGCTTATCCTCAGGGATCGGGGAGCTGTTTTTT
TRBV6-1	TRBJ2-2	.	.	CASRVTDILPGELFF	TGTGCCAGCAGAGTCACCGATATACTACCCGGGGAGCTGTTTTTT
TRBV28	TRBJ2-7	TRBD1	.	CASSIPGQTSEDF	TGTGCCAGCAGTATTCCGGGACAGACCTCTGAAGACTTC
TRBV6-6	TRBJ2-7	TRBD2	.	CASSSSGGGYEQYF	TGTGCCAGCAGTTCTAGCGGGGGTGGCTACGAGCAGTACTTC
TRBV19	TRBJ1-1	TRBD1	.	CASLTGGGTEAFF	TGTGCCAGTTTGACAGGGGGCGGGACTGAAGCTTTCTTT
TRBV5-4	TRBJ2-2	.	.	CASSLLTGELFF	TGTGCCAGCAGCTTGCTAACCGGGGAGCTGTTTTTT
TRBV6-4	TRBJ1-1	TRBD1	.	CASARQGDNTEAFF	TGTGCCAGCGCCAGACAGGGGGACAACACTGAAGCTTTCTTT
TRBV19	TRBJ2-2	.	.	CASSIFGGAGTGELFF	TGTGCCAGTAGTATATTTGGGGGCGCGGGCACCGGGGAGCTGTTTTTT
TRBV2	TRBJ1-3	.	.	CASSDLGPGNTIYF	TGTGCCAGCAGTGATCTTGGGCCTGGAAACACCATATATTTT
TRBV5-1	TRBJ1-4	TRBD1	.	CASSLGTGINEKLFF	TGCGCCAGCAGCTTGGGGACAGGGATTAATGAAAAACTGTTTTTT
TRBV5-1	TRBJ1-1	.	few	CASSLISTLNTEAFF	TGCGCCAGCAGCTTGATCTCGACTCTGAACACTGAAGCTTTCTTT
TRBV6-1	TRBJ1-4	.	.	CASSRREKLFF	TGTGCCAGCAGCCGCAGGGAAAAACTGTTTTTT
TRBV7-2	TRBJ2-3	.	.	CASSSSLRSDTQYF	TGTGCCAGCAGCTCATCCCTGAGGTCAGATACGCAGTATTTT
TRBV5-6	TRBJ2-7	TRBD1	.	CASSFGQASYEQYF	TGTGCCAGCAGCTTCGGACAGGCTTCCTACGAGCAGTACTTC
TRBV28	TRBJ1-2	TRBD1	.	CASITPDRGLGYTF	TGTGCCAGCATAACACCGGACAGGGGGCTGGGCTACACCTTC
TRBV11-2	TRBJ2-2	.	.	CASSTPQGSANTGELFF	TGTGCCAGCAGCACACCCCAGGGGTCGGCGAACACCGGGGAGCTGTTTTTT
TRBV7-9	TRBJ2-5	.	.	CASSFPGTRETQYF	TGTGCCAGCAGTTTCCCCGGGACAAGGGAGACCCAGTACTTC
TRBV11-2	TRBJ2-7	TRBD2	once	CASSYTSGHSYEQYF	TGTGCCAGCAGCTACACTAGCGGGCACTCCTACGAGCAGTACTTC
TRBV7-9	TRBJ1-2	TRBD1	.	CASSVSLSTGNGYTF	TGTGCCAGCAGCGTAAGCCTTTCGACAGGGAATGGCTACACCTTC
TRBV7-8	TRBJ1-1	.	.	CASSLGTGGAEAFF	TGTGCCAGCAGCTTAGGCACAGGAGGGGCTGAAGCTTTCTTT
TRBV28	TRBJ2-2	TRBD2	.	CASSASGRTNTGELFF	TGTGCCAGCAGCGCTAGCGGGAGGACGAACACCGGGGAGCTGTTTTTT
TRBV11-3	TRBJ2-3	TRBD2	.	CASSLGGGGTDTQYF	TGTGCCAGCAGCTTGGGTGGGGGGGGCACAGATACGCAGTATTTT
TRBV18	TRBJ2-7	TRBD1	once	CASSPPDRTKTYEQYF	TGTGCCAGCTCACCACCGGACAGGACGAAAACCTACGAGCAGTACTTC
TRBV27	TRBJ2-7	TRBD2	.	CASSNGGGSSYEQYF	TGTGCCAGCAGCAACGGAGGCGGGAGCTCCTACGAGCAGTACTTC
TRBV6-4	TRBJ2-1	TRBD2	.	CASSENGGDSFYNEQFF	TGTGCCAGCAGTGAGAACGGGGGGGATTCTTTCTACAATGAGCAGTTCTTC
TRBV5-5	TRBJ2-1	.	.	CASSLLAGARGQFF	TGTGCCAGCAGCTTGTTGGCGGGGGCACGGGGGCAGTTCTTC
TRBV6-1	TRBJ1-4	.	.	CASSVEGFFNEKLFF	TGTGCCAGCAGCGTCGAGGGCTTTTTTAATGAAAAACTGTTTTTT
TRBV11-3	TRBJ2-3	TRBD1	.	CASSSGQGIEDTQYF	TGTGCCAGCAGCTCGGGACAGGGGATAGAGGACACGCAGTATTTT
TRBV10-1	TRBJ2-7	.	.	CAKRQPYSYEQYF	TGCGCCAAGAGACAGCCCTACTCCTACGAGCAGTACTTC
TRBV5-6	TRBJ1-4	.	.	CASSLGGHFGYEKLFF	TGTGCCAGCAGCTTGGGGGGGCATTTCGGATATGAAAAACTGTTTTTT
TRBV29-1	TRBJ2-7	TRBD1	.	CSVKPGQGFYEQYF	TGCAGCGTCAAACCGGGACAGGGATTTTACGAGCAGTACTTC
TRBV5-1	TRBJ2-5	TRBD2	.	CASSSGLAGAQMETQYF	TGCGCCAGCAGCTCGGGACTAGCGGGGGCCCAGATGGAGACCCAGTACTTC
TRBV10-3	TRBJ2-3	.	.	CAIRASGISTDTQYF	TGTGCCATCAGGGCAAGCGGTATCAGCACAGATACGCAGTATTTT
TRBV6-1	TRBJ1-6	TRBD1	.	CASQDRGVSPLHF	TGTGCCAGCCAAGACAGGGGTGTTTCACCCCTCCACTTT
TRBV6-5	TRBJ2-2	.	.	CASAPGTGTGELFF	TGTGCCAGCGCTCCTGGGACTGGCACCGGGGAGCTGTTTTTT
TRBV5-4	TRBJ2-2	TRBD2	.	CASSPQVAGGAGELFF	TGTGCCAGCAGCCCCCAGGTAGCGGGGGGCGCCGGGGAGCTGTTTTTT
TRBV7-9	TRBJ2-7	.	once	CASSLAGNKGNEQYF	TGTGCCAGCAGCTTAGCAGGGAATAAGGGGAACGAGCAGTACTTC
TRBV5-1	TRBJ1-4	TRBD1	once	CASSLRQGSLGNEKLFF	TGCGCCAGCAGCTTAAGACAGGGGAGTCTGGGTAATGAAAAACTGTTTTTT
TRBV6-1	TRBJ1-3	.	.	CASSGGGEGRTGNTIYF	TGTGCCAGCAGTGGCGGGGGGGAGGGTAGAACTGGAAACACCATATATTTT
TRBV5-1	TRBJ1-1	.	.	CASSLGPENTEAFF	TGCGCCAGCAGCTTGGGGCCCGAGAACACTGAAGCTTTCTTT